Following are 26 T cell receptor beta chains from one sample sequenced in a study of T cells in Graves' hyperthyroidism and ophthalmopathy. TCR beta CDR3 sequences were amplified from RNA transcripts. The HTBI primer set drove a first-round RT-PCR of the TCR CDR3. TCRdb called the multiplex PCR reads again in MiXCR, with one record for every CDR3 protein. The sample consists of around 190,000 distinct CDR3 sequences, approximately 16% of them appearing once. Sequencing used blood. These receptors were obtained from a woman between 50 and 59 years old with Graves' hyperthyroidism.

The V and J genes are TRBV28 and TRBJ2-5, with D possibly matching TRBD2 (6 bases). The CDR3 extends over 11 amino acids. The V gene's germline CDR1 is MDHEN and CDR2 SYDVKM. Between the trimmed V and J ends, which lost 3 bases and 13 bases, there was a span of 12 bases. CDR3 region: CASSLGREMYF. CDR3 bases: TGTGCCAGCAGTTTGGGACGGGAGATGTACTTC.

There are a few counts of this clonotype. The rearrangement uses TRBV11-2 and TRBJ2-1; 8 bases line up with TRBD1. This CDR3 is 13 amino acids long. Germline CDR1 reads SGHAT; CDR2 reads FQNNGV. Trimming took 5 bases from V and 14 from J; bases not matched to a gene: 11. Here the CDR3 reads CASSPAGQGLEFF. In nucleotides, the CDR3 is TGTGCCAGCAGCCCCGCCGGACAGGGTTTGGAGTTCTTC.

Points on this clonotype: One base away lies a much larger clone, so this may be a sequencing read error. The gene calls are TRBV20-1 and TRBJ2-1; D not resolved. The CDR3 covers 13 residues. CDR1 is DFQATT and CDR2 is SNEGSKA in the germline V gene (reference sequence). DNA of the CDR3: TGCAATGCTAGAGGAAGCCCCTACAATGAGCAGTTCTTC. It translates to CNARGSPYNEQFF.

The chain is built from TRBV20-1 and TRBJ1-5, with a weak D call TRBD1 (6 bases). V dropped 6 bases and J dropped 7 bases, with 25 bases sitting between them. The length of the CDR3 is 16 residues. Germline CDR1 DFQATT, CDR2 SNEGSKA (reference sequence). The DNA of the CDR3 is TGCAGTGCCGCGGGGGTAACAGGGACTATTAGCCAGCCCCAGCATTTT. It translates to CSAAGVTGTISQPQHF.

This clonotype occurred a few times. This chain joins TRBV7-3 and TRBJ1-2; D unclear. Trimming pared 2 bases from V and 7 bases from J, leaving 11 bases between. The CDR3 totals 13 residues. Germline V lookup: CDR1 SGHTA, CDR2 FQGTGA. The CDR3 region is CASSLPAGSGYTF. For the CDR3, the DNA is TGTGCCAGCAGCTTACCCGCCGGCTCTGGCTACACCTTC.

This clonotype was detected many times. This chain links TRBV7-9 with TRBJ2-7; 8 positions match TRBD1. Germline trimming cut 5 bases from V and 5 bases from J; bases unmatched to any gene: 8. This CDR3 is 14 amino acids long. Germline-derived CDR1 and CDR2 are SEHNR and FQNEAQ (reference sequence). CDR3 bases: TGTGCCAGCAGCCTTCAATCGACAGGGGACGAGCAGTACTTC. Its translation is CASSLQSTGDEQYF.

This clonotype was seen many times. The chain links TRBV12-3 or TRBV12-4 to TRBJ1-3; D gene ambiguous. Trimming cost V 7 bases and J 5 bases, with 12 bases left between them. The CDR3 length is 13 residues. The DNA of the CDR3 is TGTGCCAGCAACCCCCCGAGTCGAAACACCATATATTTT. It codes for CASNPPSRNTIYF.

This clonotype appeared many times. The chain carries TRBV6-1 and TRBJ2-1; the match to TRBD1 covers 7 bases. The V and J ends lost 8 bases and 4 bases, in that order; junction bases with no gene match: 5. This CDR3 is 13 amino acids long. The V gene's germline CDR1 is MNHNS and CDR2 SASEGT. The CDR3 nucleotides read TGTGCCAGCGACAGGGTGGGATACAATGAGCAGTTCTTC. This gives the protein CASDRVGYNEQFF.

At least ten counts were recorded for this clonotype. V is TRBV11-2 and J is TRBJ2-2; perhaps TRBD2 as D (6 bases). The CDR3 covers 17 residues. The germline V gene has CDR1 SGHAT and CDR2 FQNNGV. V was shortened by 3 bases and J by 5 bases, with 19 bases between the two germline ends. Written as DNA, the CDR3 is TGTGCCAGCAGCTTTGGGAATACGGGAGCGGGTACCGGGGAGCTGTTTTTT. This encodes CASSFGNTGAGTGELFF.

This clonotype was seen at least ten times. This rearrangement joins TRBV11-2 to TRBJ2-3; 14 nucleotides line up with TRBD2. The CDR3 runs 16 residues. The V gene's germline CDR1 is SGHAT and CDR2 FQNNGV. Trimming at V came to 5 bases and at J to 7 bases, leaving 8 bases not matched to a gene. The CDR3 DNA sequence: TGTGCCAGCAGCCGACTAGCGGGAGGGTCGAGGAATACGCAGTATTTT. Protein: CASSRLAGGSRNTQYF.

The V gene is TRBV12-3 or TRBV12-4, the J gene TRBJ2-7, with TRBD2 matching over 8 bases. V lost 8 bases and J lost 1; bases outside the gene matches: 7. The length of the CDR3 is 14 residues. For the CDR3, the DNA is TGTGCCAGCGCGTCGGGGGGGGAATCCTACGAGCAGTACTTC. The encoded protein is CASASGGESYEQYF.

This clonotype was picked up many times. The chain is built from TRBV29-1 and TRBJ2-7; TRBD2 agrees at 7 bases. Germline V lookup: CDR1 SQVTM, CDR2 ANQGSEA. Trimming cost V 7 bases and J 2 bases; bases outside gene matches: 8. The CDR3 covers 13 residues. CDR3 coding DNA: TGCAGCGCAGGCGGGAGATCTACCTACGAGCAGTACTTC. It codes for CSAGGRSTYEQYF.

This clonotype occurred many times. This rearrangement joins TRBV12-3 or TRBV12-4 to TRBJ2-1, with D tentatively TRBD2 (6 bases). The ends were cut back, 7 bases at V and 7 bases at J, with 14 bases in the middle. This CDR3 has 13 amino acids. The CDR3 region is CASTTGAGNEQFF. CDR3 in DNA: TGTGCCAGCACGACGGGAGCGGGTAATGAGCAGTTCTTC.

Ten or more counts support this clonotype. The genes are TRBV7-9 and TRBJ1-1, with no clear D. Germline values: CDR1 SEHNR, CDR2 FQNEAQ (reference sequence). This CDR3 contains 13 residues. Trimming took off 2 bases at V and 1 base at J, with 5 bases between the two ends. The CDR3 is CASSLIPNTEAFF. CDR3 DNA: TGTGCCAGCAGCTTAATCCCGAACACTGAAGCTTTCTTT.

There are many counts of this clonotype. This chain links TRBV4-2 with TRBJ2-3, with TRBD2 matching 8 bases. Germline V gene sequence: CDR1 LGHNA, CDR2 YNFKEQ. The V gene end was trimmed by 0 bases and the J gene end by 1 base; junction bases not matched to a gene: 9. The CDR3 covers 18 residues. The CDR3 is CASSQDIPGRAGTDTQYF. In DNA, the CDR3 is TGTGCCAGCAGCCAAGATATCCCCGGGAGGGCGGGCACAGATACGCAGTATTTT.

This clonotype was recorded a few times. This chain joins TRBV20-1 and TRBJ2-1, with 11 bases aligning to TRBD2. There are 15 residues in the CDR3. The V and J ends lost 2 bases and 10 bases, in that order; junction bases with no gene match: 10. The germline V gene has CDR1 DFQATT and CDR2 SNEGSKA (reference sequence). This chain's CDR3 is CSARLLAGGPGEQFF. The CDR3 region has the DNA TGCAGTGCTAGATTGTTAGCGGGAGGGCCGGGGGAGCAGTTCTTC.

The chain is built from TRBV4-1 and TRBJ2-7; 11 bases are shared with TRBD2. The V gene end was trimmed by 0 bases and the J gene end by 0 bases; junction bases not matched to a gene: 13. This CDR3 has 20 amino acids. The germline V gene encodes CDR1 MGHRA and CDR2 YSYEKL. The CDR3 bases are TGCGCCAGCAGCCAAGAACTAGGACTAGCGGGTGGAAGGGGCTCCTACGAGCAGTACTTC. This sequence encodes CASSQELGLAGGRGSYEQYF.

This clonotype was seen only a few times. The chain has TRBV5-1 and TRBJ1-6; possibly TRBD1 for D (6 bases). V lost 0 bases to trimming and J lost 7 bases, with 29 bases between them. Germline V gene lookup returns CDR1 SGHRS and CDR2 YFSETQ. The CDR3 has 21 residues. The CDR3 sequence: CASSLAVAENSPRDNNSPLHF. In DNA, the CDR3 is TGCGCCAGCAGCTTGGCAGTAGCCGAAAATTCTCCACGGGACAACAATTCACCCCTCCACTTT. Filled out from reference TRBV5-1 and TRBJ1-6, the complete variable domain reads KAGVTQTPRYLIKTRGQQVTLSCSPISGHRSVSWYQQTPGQGLQFLFEYFSETQRNKGNFPGRFSGRQFSNSRSEMNVSTLELGDSALYLCASSLAVAENSPRDNNSPLHFGNGTRLTVT.

This clonotype was detected many times. This chain connects TRBV7-2 to TRBJ1-4; D is possibly TRBD1 (6 bases). Germline-derived CDR1 and CDR2 are SGHTA and FQGNSA. The CDR3 is 12 residues long. The V and J ends lost 5 bases and 8 bases respectively, with 9 bases between them. The CDR3 protein is CASSQTGEKLFF. In DNA form, the CDR3 reads TGTGCCAGCAGCCAAACAGGGGAAAAACTGTTTTTT.

This clonotype has a handful of counts. CDR3 nucleotides: TGTGCCAGCAGTCGGGGGCGAGGTGAAGCTTTCTTT. Translated: CASSRGRGEAFF. The chain is built from TRBV6-2 or TRBV6-3 and TRBJ1-1; D possibly corresponds to TRBD1 (6 bases). V was trimmed by 5 bases and J by 7 bases, leaving 11 bases between them. The CDR3 runs 12 residues. Germline CDR1 reads MNHEY; CDR2 reads SVGEGT.

The chain uses TRBV5-1 and TRBJ2-7, with D perhaps TRBD2 (6 bases). The CDR3 totals 17 residues. Trimming cost V 3 bases and J 7 bases, with 26 bases left between them. Per the germline V gene, CDR1 is SGHRS and CDR2 is YFSETQ. DNA for the CDR3: TGCGCCAGCAGCTCCACATCCCCAGCGGGCGCCCCCAGTGAGCAGTACTTC. Its protein product is CASSSTSPAGAPSEQYF.

This clonotype was observed a few times. The chain has TRBV5-1 and TRBJ2-1; no reliable D call. The CDR3 contains 14 residues. Trimming cost V 4 bases and J 1 base, with 9 bases left between them. Germline V CDR1 and CDR2: SGHRS, YFSETQ. Written as DNA, the CDR3 is TGCGCCAGCAGCCCGGCTGGTTCCTACAATGAGCAGTTCTTC. This translates into CASSPAGSYNEQFF.

This clonotype was seen at least ten times. This CDR3 is CAWSVQQGSYNEQFF. The CDR3 coding sequence is TGTGCCTGGAGTGTTCAGCAGGGTTCCTACAATGAGCAGTTCTTC. The chain carries TRBV30 and TRBJ2-1, with D maybe TRBD1 (5 bases). Germline CDR1 GTSNPN, CDR2 SVGIG (reference sequence). The CDR3 is made up of 15 amino acids. V lost 0 bases to trimming and J lost 1 base, with 10 bases between them.

The chain joins TRBV3-1 to TRBJ1-1; D possibly corresponds to TRBD1 (6 bases). V was trimmed by 3 bases and J by 6 bases, leaving 8 bases between them. This CDR3 contains 12 residues. Germline assignment: CDR1 LGHDT and CDR2 YNNKEL (reference sequence). Here the CDR3 reads CASSQGAAEAFF. CDR3 nucleotide sequence: TGTGCCAGCAGCCAGGGGGCCGCTGAAGCTTTCTTT. Based on the CDR3 plus reference TRBV3-1 and TRBJ1-1, the full variable domain is DTAVSQTPKYLVTQMGNDKSIKCEQNLGHDTMYWYKQDSKKFLKIMFSYNNKELIINETVPNRFSPKSPDKAHLNLHINSLELGDSAVYFCASSQGAAEAFFGQGTRLTVV.

The chain couples TRBV7-3 to TRBJ2-3; 7 nucleotides agree with TRBD1. Per germline, CDR1 SGHTA and CDR2 FQGTGA. The CDR3 consists of 16 residues. V dropped 5 bases and J dropped 0; count of bases not matched to a gene: 8. Written as DNA, the CDR3 is TGTGCCAGCAGCGGAACGGGACAGCTTAGCACAGATACGCAGTATTTT. Protein: CASSGTGQLSTDTQYF.

This clonotype was recorded a few times. An end of the junction differs from the germline gene, which may be a read error. The V gene is TRBV6-1, the J gene TRBJ2-6; 7 bases are shared with TRBD1. Germline V gives CDR1 MNHNS, CDR2 SASEGT. The CDR3 length is 16 residues. The CDR3 is CVSTTGVISGANVLTF. DNA of the CDR3: TGTGTCAGCACAACAGGGGTCATTTCTGGGGCCAACGTCCTGACTTTC.